The clone carrying this TCR beta chain was seen once. No antigen is known for it. As for treatment: approximately nine-day PBMC culture with coronavirus spike peptide pools or control peptides (ViraFEST assay). Replacement of half the medium with fresh IL-2 medium took place on days 3 and 7. The Oncomine TCR Beta short-read assay sequenced DNA from cultured CD4+ T cells. TCRdb called the PCR reads again in MiXCR, with one record for every CDR3 protein. The table includes roughly 18,000 distinct CDR3 sequences, around 58% detected once. The sample comes from a study of vaccination and CD4 T cells after COVID-19. About the study: Samples after vaccination came a median about 72 days past dose two, ranging 14 to 241. Study-level points and caveats: Median reactive clonotypes, those recognizing SARS-CoV-2, rose from about 22 to 38, not significantly.

Trimming took off 7 bases at V and 0 bases at J, with 16 bases between the two ends. The V gene's germline CDR1 is MDHEN and CDR2 SYDVKM. This CDR3 comprises 15 residues. V usage is TRBV28 and J usage is TRBJ2-7, with D unclear. The TCR originated in a human donor who had recovered from COVID-19. Sequences were obtained from CD4+ T cells from blood, cultured in vitro. The CDR3 protein is CASTTQHMSSYEQYF. The CDR3 region has the DNA TGTGCCAGCACCACCCAACACATGAGCTCCTACGAGCAGTACTTC.